This T cell receptor beta chain was captured by sequencing in a study of T cells in Graves' hyperthyroidism and ophthalmopathy. Overall study context: Peripheral blood specimens were obtained at initial diagnosis, prior to any treatment.

The study's findings and limits: Ophthalmopathy was identified by the model a median 6.5 months ahead of onset. Among clonotypes expanded in thyroid above 0.001, most were also found in blood.

No progression to ophthalmopathy during 18 months of follow-up defined stable disease. This clonotype was detected ten times or more. Antigen specificity is unknown. The source material, RNA transcripts, was used to amplify TCR beta CDR3 regions. First-round RT-PCR of the TCR CDR3 relied on the HTBI primer set. TCRdb recomputed calls from the multiplex PCR reads with MiXCR, one row per CDR3 protein. The data show approximately 200,000 distinct CDR3 sequences, with around 19% seen just once and approximately 40% held by the top ten. The germline V gene has CDR1 SGHTA and CDR2 FQGNSA. The CDR3 consists of 13 residues. V shed 5 bases, J shed 3 bases, and the junction held 1 base outside the gene matches.

Sequencing used blood. This TCR came from a man aged 40-50 years with Graves' hyperthyroidism. The chain links TRBV7-2 to TRBJ2-5; TRBD2 aligns across 9 bases. This CDR3 is CASSRGGEETQYF. The CDR3 nucleotides read TGTGCCAGCAGCCGCGGGGGGGAAGAGACCCAGTACTTC.